The present T cell receptor beta chain was sequenced within a study of technical replicates of blood from a few donors. The germline gives CDR1 SEHNR, CDR2 FQNEAQ (reference sequence). This CDR3 has 15 amino acids. The V and J ends lost 3 bases and 1 base respectively, with 13 bases between them. Sequencing was performed with immunoSEQ multiplex PCR; in TCRdb, only in-frame clones are kept and a portion is missing. The sample has approximately 79,000 clones, 90% to 95% seen once. This receptor was taken from a human donor in good health. The genes are TRBV7-9 and TRBJ2-7; D perhaps matches TRBD2 (6 bases). The sample was T cells isolated from PBMCs. The CDR3 protein is CASSLVGRGSYEQYF. The CDR3 DNA is TGTGCCAGCAGCTTGGTCGGGAGAGGATCCTACGAGCAGTACTTC.